These 25 T cell receptor beta chains came from one sample sequenced in a study of T cells expressing NK-cell markers. TCRdb processed the 5' RACE reads again and assigns one entry to each CDR3 protein, with no DNA. The table lists about 300,000 distinct CDR3 sequences, with about 4% in the top ten. Sequencing was carried out using blood T cells: a sorted CD56 or NKG2C T cell subset, CD4+ or CD8+ T cells, or bulk PBMC T cells (not recorded which). The receptors shown here come from a woman between 18 and 69 years old in good health.

The rearrangement links TRBV24-1 to TRBJ2-3; TCRdb's assignment of TRBD2 cannot be checked, as there is no DNA. The CDR3 consists of 13 residues. Germline-derived CDR1 and CDR2 are KGHDR and SFDVKD. The CDR3 reads CATNEGSTDTQYF.

J is TRBJ2-3 and V is TRBV11-2; TCRdb returns TRBD2, unconfirmable since there is no DNA. This CDR3 has 19 amino acids. Per germline, CDR1 SGHAT and CDR2 FQNNGV. CDR3 in amino acids: CASSPAKGLAGGHTDTQYF.

The V call is TRBV12-3 or TRBV12-4, the J call TRBJ2-5. CDR3 length: 15 amino acids. The CDR3 region is CASSLIIPNQETQYF.

The CDR3 sequence is CAWRKYTGELFF. The chain links TRBV30 to TRBJ2-2. This CDR3 has 12 residues. CDR1 is GTSNPN and CDR2 is SVGIG in the germline V gene (reference sequence).

This rearrangement joins TRBV6-1 to TRBJ2-3; checking the TCRdb D call of TRBD2 is not possible without DNA. This CDR3 comprises 16 residues. Germline values: CDR1 MNHNS, CDR2 SASEGT. This CDR3 reads CASRVSTSGGADTQYF.

This sequence joins TRBV11-2 and TRBJ1-1; TCRdb's assignment of TRBD1 cannot be checked, as there is no DNA. The CDR3 runs to 15 residues. The germline gives CDR1 SGHAT, CDR2 FQNNGV. CDR3 in amino acids: CASSFRSQGVTEAFF.

This chain links TRBV20-1 with TRBJ2-5; absent DNA, TCRdb's TRBD2 call cannot be checked. The CDR3 is made up of 11 amino acids. Germline CDR1 reads DFQATT; CDR2 reads SNEGSKA (reference sequence). Here the CDR3 reads CSAPDPSEEYF.

The chain carries TRBV9 and TRBJ2-7; TCRdb's assignment of TRBD2 cannot be checked, as there is no DNA. CDR1 is SGDLS, CDR2 YYNGEE, per germline. The CDR3 totals 15 residues. The CDR3 region is CASSVDASLSYEQYF.

The rearrangement links TRBV18 to TRBJ2-1; TCRdb's assignment of TRBD2 cannot be checked, as there is no DNA. CDR3 length: 16 residues. Germline V gives CDR1 KGHSH, CDR2 LQKENI. The CDR3 reads CASSPSTPSSYNEQFF.

The chain is built from TRBV29-1 and TRBJ1-2; lacking DNA, the TRBD1 call made by TCRdb goes unchecked. The CDR3 has 13 amino acids. The V gene's germline CDR1 is SQVTM and CDR2 ANQGSEA. The chain's CDR3 is CSVGDRGVYGYTF.

The chain links TRBV6-1 to TRBJ2-3; TCRdb gives TRBD1 as the D gene, but with no DNA this cannot be confirmed. This CDR3 is built from 15 residues. Germline loops: CDR1 MNHNS, CDR2 SASEGT. The chain's CDR3 is CASRGTTALSDTQYF.

The chain is built from TRBV20-1 and TRBJ2-1; the D gene TCRdb calls, TRBD2, cannot be checked with no DNA. Per the germline V gene, CDR1 is DFQATT and CDR2 is SNEGSKA (reference sequence). CDR3 length: 14 residues. This CDR3 is CSARLAGRYNEQFF.

Here the CDR3 reads CAISGGQGGTDTQYF. The chain recombines TRBV10-3 with TRBJ2-3; there is no DNA to check the TCRdb D call of TRBD1. This CDR3 contains 15 residues. Germline loops: CDR1 ENHRY, CDR2 SYGVKD.

The V gene is TRBV5-6, the J gene TRBJ2-2; TCRdb's D gene call, TRBD1, goes unchecked for lack of DNA. CDR1 SGHDT and CDR2 YYEEEE come from the germline V gene. CDR3 length: 16 residues. The CDR3 region is CASSLDGTKIAGELFF.

The CDR3 reads CASSQVGENTEAFF. The rearrangement joins TRBV3-1 to TRBJ1-1. The CDR3 length is 14 residues. Per germline, CDR1 LGHDT and CDR2 YNNKEL (reference sequence).

The CDR3 protein is CASIKRGQGPDTQYF. V and J are TRBV12-3 or TRBV12-4 and TRBJ2-3; the D gene TCRdb calls, TRBD1, cannot be checked with no DNA. The CDR3 sequence is 15 residues long.

The chain joins TRBV28 to TRBJ1-3. In germline, CDR1 is MDHEN, CDR2 SYDVKM. CDR3 length: 16 residues. CDR3 loop: CASSLLGQRLGNTIYF. The full variable domain, with the rest looked up from reference TRBV28 and TRBJ1-3, is DVKVTQSSRYLVKRTGEKVFLECVQDMDHENMFWYRQDPGLGLRLIYFSYDVKMKEKGDIPEGYSVSREKKERFSLILESASTNQTSMYLCASSLLGQRLGNTIYFGEGSWLTVV.

The J gene is TRBJ1-5, the V gene TRBV12-3 or TRBV12-4; the TRBD1 assignment by TCRdb is unverifiable without DNA. This CDR3 has 13 amino acids. The chain's CDR3 is CASSQGPDQPQHF.

The rearrangement uses TRBV28 and TRBJ1-3; checking the TCRdb D call of TRBD1 is not possible without DNA. This CDR3 spans 15 amino acids. CDR1 and CDR2 (germline): MDHEN, SYDVKM. The CDR3 sequence: CASSGQGASGNTIYF. Drawing the rest from reference TRBV28 and TRBJ1-3, the complete variable domain is DVKVTQSSRYLVKRTGEKVFLECVQDMDHENMFWYRQDPGLGLRLIYFSYDVKMKEKGDIPEGYSVSREKKERFSLILESASTNQTSMYLCASSGQGASGNTIYFGEGSWLTVV.

The V call is TRBV7-2, the J call TRBJ2-6; as DNA is missing, the TRBD2 call by TCRdb cannot be tested. Germline-derived CDR1 and CDR2 are SGHTA and FQGNSA. This CDR3 spans 16 amino acids. The chain's CDR3 is CASSLEAGGGANVLTF.

V and J are TRBV2 and TRBJ2-3; TCRdb returns TRBD1, unconfirmable since there is no DNA. The CDR3 has 18 residues. Per germline, CDR1 SNHLY and CDR2 FYNNEI. CDR3 in amino acids: CASSEASGWAAGPDTQYF.

J is TRBJ1-1 and V is TRBV12-3 or TRBV12-4. CDR3 length: 15 amino acids. CDR3: CASGPRKGGYTEAFF.

The genes are TRBV10-3 and TRBJ2-5; TCRdb gives TRBD2 as the D gene, but with no DNA this cannot be confirmed. The V gene's germline CDR1 is ENHRY and CDR2 SYGVKD. The CDR3 extends over 12 amino acids. CDR3 residues: CAIQAGGETQYF.

This chain joins TRBV12-3 or TRBV12-4 and TRBJ2-6; TCRdb calls TRBD1, which cannot be checked without DNA. The CDR3 is made up of 15 amino acids. The CDR3 loop reads CASSRQVSGANVLTF.

The V and J genes are TRBV4-1 and TRBJ1-6. The CDR3 loop spans 16 amino acids. Germline loops: CDR1 MGHRA, CDR2 YSYEKL. The CDR3 sequence is CASSQDQAGRNSPLHF.